This TCR beta chain stems from a study of T cells in Graves' hyperthyroidism and ophthalmopathy. Study-wide background: Before treatment of any kind, peripheral blood was taken at initial diagnosis. Findings and limits, study-wide: The blood repertoire included most of the expanded thyroid clonotypes above 0.001.

There are 17 residues in the CDR3. CDR1 is SGHTA, CDR2 FQGNSA, per germline. Trimming shortened V by 1 base and J by 0 bases, and 10 bases separated the two germline ends. Amplified TCR beta CDR3 regions derived from RNA transcripts. The primer set for the first-round RT-PCR of the TCR CDR3 was HTBI. One entry per CDR3 protein, called by TCRdb with MiXCR from the multiplex PCR reads. This table has about 270,000 distinct CDR3 sequences, about 20% appearing once. Disease duration was under 3 months in the ophthalmopathy patients, who also had a Clinical Activity Score of at least 3 and a NOSPECS grade of at least 4. Extraction of PBMCs used 7.5 to 10 ml of fresh peripheral blood. With regard to this clonotype: The antigen is undetermined.

The rearrangement uses TRBV7-2 and TRBJ2-6, with D tentatively TRBD2 (6 bases). Sequenced sample: blood. This clonotype was sampled from a man aged 25-45 years with Graves' ophthalmopathy. Written as DNA, the CDR3 is TGTGCCAGCAGCTTAGGCGCGGGGAGCTCTGGGGCCAACGTCCTGACTTTC. Translated: CASSLGAGSSGANVLTF.